Detailed here is one T cell receptor beta chain. This CDR3 spans 13 amino acids. Germline V gene data show CDR1 as MNHEY and CDR2 as SVGAGI. With V trimmed by 4 bases and J by 4 bases, 0 bases remained unmatched. This entry belongs to a study of blood T cell repertoires in COVID-19. Study-wide background: Samples of COVID-19 (acute and convalescent) were obtained from the United States, Italy and Spain. From T cells, B-cell-depleted T cells, or PBMCs came the material, which was cDNA or gDNA.

In the study's own analysis: By means of reference gene primer amplification, nucleated cell counts were estimated. Method: immunoSEQ multiplex PCR; TCRdb's copy keeps in-frame clones and lacks some. V, J and clone size derive from that table, while D and trimming were established from the DNA sequence. The sample includes approximately 70,000 clones, roughly 90% seen only once; the top ten take 0.95% to 1.5%. The chain is built from TRBV6-5 and TRBJ1-1, with 10 nucleotides matching TRBD1. This TCR derives from a woman in her sixties with acute or convalescent COVID-19. Sequencing input: peripheral blood. CDR3 sequence: CASSWTGGTEAFF. The CDR3 DNA reads as TGTGCCAGCAGTTGGACAGGGGGCACTGAAGCTTTCTTT.